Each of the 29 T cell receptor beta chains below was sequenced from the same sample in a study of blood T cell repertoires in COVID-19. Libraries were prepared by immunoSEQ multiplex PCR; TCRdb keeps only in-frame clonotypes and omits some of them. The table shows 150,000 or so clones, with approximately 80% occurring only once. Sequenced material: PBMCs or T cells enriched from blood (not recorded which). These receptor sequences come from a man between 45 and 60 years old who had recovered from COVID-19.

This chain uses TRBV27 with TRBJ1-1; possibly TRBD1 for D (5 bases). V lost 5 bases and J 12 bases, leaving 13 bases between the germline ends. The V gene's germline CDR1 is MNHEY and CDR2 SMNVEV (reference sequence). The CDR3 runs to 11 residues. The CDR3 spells CASSLGRRTFF. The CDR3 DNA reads TGTGCCAGCAGTCTGGGGCGTAGGACTTTCTTT.

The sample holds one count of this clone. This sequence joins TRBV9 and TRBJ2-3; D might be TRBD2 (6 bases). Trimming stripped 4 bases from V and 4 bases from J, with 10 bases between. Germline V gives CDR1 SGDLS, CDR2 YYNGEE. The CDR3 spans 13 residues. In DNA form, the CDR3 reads TGTGCCAGCAGCTCCCCTAGCGCAGATACGCAGTATTTT. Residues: CASSSPSADTQYF.

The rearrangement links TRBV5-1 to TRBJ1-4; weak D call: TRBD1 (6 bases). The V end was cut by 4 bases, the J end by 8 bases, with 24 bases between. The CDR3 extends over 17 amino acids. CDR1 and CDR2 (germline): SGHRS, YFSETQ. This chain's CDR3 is CASSPTGRTQLGEKLFF. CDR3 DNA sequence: TGCGCCAGCAGCCCGACAGGACGGACTCAACTAGGGGAAAAACTGTTTTTT.

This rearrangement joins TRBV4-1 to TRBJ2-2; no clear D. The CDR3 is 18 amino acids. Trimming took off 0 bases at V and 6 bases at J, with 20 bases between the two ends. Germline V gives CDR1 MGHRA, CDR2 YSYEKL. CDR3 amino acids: CASSQDRAPRSFSGELFF. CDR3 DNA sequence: TGCGCCAGCAGCCAAGATAGAGCCCCTCGGTCGTTTTCCGGGGAGCTGTTTTTT.

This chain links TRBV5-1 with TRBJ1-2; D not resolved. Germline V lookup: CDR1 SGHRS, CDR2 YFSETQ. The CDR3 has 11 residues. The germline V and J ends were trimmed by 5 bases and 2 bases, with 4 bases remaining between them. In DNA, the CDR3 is TGCGCCAGCAGGGAGAACTATGGCTACACCTTC. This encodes CASRENYGYTF.

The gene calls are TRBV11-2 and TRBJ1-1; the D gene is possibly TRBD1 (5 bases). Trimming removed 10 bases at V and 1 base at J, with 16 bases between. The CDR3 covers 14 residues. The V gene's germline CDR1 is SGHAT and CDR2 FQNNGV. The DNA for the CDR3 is TGTGCCAACGGGGGATTGGGAGGGAACACTGAAGCTTTCTTT. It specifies CANGGLGGNTEAFF. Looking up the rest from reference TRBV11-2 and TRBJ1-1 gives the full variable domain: EAGVAQSPRYKIIEKRQSVAFWCNPISGHATLYWYQQILGQGPKLLIQFQNNGVVDDSQLPKDRFSAERLKGVDSTLKIQPAKLEDSAVYLCANGGLGGNTEAFFGQGTRLTVV.

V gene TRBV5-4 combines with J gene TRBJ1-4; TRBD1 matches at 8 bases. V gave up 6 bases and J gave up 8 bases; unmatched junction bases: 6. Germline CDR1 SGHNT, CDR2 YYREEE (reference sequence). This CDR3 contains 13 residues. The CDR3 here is CASIRQGHEKLFF. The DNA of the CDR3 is TGTGCCAGCATCCGACAGGGGCACGAAAAACTGTTTTTT.

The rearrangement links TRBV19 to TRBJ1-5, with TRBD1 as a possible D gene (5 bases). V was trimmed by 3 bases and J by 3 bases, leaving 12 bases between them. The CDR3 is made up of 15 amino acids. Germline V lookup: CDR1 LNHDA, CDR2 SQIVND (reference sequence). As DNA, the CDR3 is TGTGCCAGTAGTATTGGCGACAGCCTCAATCAGCCCCAGCATTTT. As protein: CASSIGDSLNQPQHF.

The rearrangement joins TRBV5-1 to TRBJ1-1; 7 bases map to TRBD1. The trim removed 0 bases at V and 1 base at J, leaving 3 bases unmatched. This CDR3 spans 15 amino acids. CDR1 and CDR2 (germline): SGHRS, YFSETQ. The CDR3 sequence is CASSLVPGGNTEAFF. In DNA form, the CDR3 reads TGCGCCAGCAGCTTGGTACCAGGGGGGAACACTGAAGCTTTCTTT.

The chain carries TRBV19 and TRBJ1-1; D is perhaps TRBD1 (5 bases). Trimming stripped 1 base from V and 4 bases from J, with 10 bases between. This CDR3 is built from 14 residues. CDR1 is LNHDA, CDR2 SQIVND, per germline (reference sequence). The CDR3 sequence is CASSIGRAGTEAFF. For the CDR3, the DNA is TGTGCCAGTAGTATAGGCAGGGCCGGCACTGAAGCTTTCTTT.

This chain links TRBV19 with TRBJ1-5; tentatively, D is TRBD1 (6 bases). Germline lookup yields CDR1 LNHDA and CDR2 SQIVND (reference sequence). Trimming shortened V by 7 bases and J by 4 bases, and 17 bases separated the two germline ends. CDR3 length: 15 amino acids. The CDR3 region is CASTVGATINQPQHF. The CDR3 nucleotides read TGTGCCAGTACGGTGGGGGCGACAATTAATCAGCCCCAGCATTTT.

The CDR3 bases are TGTGCCAGCAGCGGCTGGAATCAGCCCCAGCATTTT. Translated: CASSGWNQPQHF. The rearrangement links TRBV5-5 to TRBJ1-5; D call uncertain. Deletions cut 4 bases from V and 4 bases from J, with 6 bases between. Germline loops: CDR1 SGHKS, CDR2 YYEKEE (reference sequence). The CDR3 runs 12 residues.

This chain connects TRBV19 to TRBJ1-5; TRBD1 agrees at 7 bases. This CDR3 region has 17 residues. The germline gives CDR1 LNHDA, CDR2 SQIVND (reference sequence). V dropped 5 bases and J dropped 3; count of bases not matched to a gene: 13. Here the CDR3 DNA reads TGTGCCAGTAGTCCCAACCCCTCGACAGGGACCAATCAGCCCCAGCATTTT. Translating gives CASSPNPSTGTNQPQHF.

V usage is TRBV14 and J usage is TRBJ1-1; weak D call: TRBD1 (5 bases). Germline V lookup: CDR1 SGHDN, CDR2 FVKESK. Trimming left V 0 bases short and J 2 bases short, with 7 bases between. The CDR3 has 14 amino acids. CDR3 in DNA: TGTGCCAGCAGCCAAGAGACAGCCAACACTGAAGCTTTCTTT. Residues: CASSQETANTEAFF.

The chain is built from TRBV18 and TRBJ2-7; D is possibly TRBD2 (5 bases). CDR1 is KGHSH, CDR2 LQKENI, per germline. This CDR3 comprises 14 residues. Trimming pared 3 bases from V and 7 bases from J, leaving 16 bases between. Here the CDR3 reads CASSPRERATEQYF. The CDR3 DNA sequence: TGTGCCAGCTCACCCCGGGAAAGGGCTACTGAGCAGTACTTC.

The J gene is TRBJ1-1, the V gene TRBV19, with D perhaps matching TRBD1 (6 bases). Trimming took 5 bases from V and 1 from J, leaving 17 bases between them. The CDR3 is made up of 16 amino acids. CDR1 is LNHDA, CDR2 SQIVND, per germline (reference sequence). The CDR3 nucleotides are TGTGCCAGTAGTGTTCAGGGGCACTCGACGAACACTGAAGCTTTCTTT. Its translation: CASSVQGHSTNTEAFF.

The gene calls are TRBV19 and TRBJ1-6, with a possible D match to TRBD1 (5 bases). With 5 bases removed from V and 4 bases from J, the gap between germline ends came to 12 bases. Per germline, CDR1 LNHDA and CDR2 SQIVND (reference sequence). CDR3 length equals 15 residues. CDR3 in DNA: TGTGCCAGTAGTCAGGGCCTCTTTTATAATTCACCCCTCCACTTT. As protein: CASSQGLFYNSPLHF.

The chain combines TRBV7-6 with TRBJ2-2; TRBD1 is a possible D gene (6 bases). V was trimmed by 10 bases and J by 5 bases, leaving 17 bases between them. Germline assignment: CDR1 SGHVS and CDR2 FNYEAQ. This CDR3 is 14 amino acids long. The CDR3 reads CATRPAGETGELFF. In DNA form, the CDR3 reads TGTGCCACCAGGCCGGCAGGGGAAACCGGGGAGCTGTTTTTT.

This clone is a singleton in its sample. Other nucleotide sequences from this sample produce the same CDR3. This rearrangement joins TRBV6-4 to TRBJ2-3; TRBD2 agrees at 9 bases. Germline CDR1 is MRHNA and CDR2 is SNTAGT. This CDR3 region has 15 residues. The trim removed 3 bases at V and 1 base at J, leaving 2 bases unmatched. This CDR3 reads CASSDSSGGTDTQYF. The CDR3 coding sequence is TGTGCCAGCAGTGATTCTAGCGGGGGCACAGATACGCAGTATTTT.

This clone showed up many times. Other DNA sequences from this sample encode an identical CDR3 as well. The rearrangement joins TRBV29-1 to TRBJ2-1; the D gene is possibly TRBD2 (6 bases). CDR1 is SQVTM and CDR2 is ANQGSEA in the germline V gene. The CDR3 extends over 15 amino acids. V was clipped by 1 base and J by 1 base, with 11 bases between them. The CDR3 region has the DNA TGCAGCGTTGAAGTCTGGGACTCTTCCTACAATGAGCAGTTCTTC. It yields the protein CSVEVWDSSYNEQFF.

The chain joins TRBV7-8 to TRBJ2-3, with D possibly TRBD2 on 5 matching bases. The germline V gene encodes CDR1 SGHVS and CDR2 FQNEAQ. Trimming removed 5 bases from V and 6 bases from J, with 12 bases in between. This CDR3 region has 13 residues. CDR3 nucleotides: TGTGCCAGCAGCCGCACTAGTACCGATACGCAGTATTTT. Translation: CASSRTSTDTQYF.

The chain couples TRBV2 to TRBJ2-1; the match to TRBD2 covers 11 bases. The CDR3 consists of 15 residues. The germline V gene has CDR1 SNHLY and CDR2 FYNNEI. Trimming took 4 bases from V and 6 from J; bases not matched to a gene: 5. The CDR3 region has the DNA TGTGCCAGCAGTGGGTTAGCGGGGGGGGTCAATGAGCAGTTCTTC. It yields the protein CASSGLAGGVNEQFF.

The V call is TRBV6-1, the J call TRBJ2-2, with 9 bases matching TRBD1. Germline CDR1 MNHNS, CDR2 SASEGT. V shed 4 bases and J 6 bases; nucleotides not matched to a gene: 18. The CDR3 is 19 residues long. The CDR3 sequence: CASSVRGGQGLGWSGELFF. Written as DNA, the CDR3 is TGTGCCAGCAGTGTGAGAGGGGGACAGGGCCTAGGGTGGTCCGGGGAGCTGTTTTTT.

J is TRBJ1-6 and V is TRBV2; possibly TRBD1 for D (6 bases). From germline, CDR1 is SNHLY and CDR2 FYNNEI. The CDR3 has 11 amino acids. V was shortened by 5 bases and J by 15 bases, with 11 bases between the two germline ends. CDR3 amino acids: CASSQGLGLHF. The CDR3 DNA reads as TGTGCCAGCAGTCAGGGGCTAGGCCTCCACTTT.

CDR3 DNA: TGTGCCAGCAGTGTGATGGGACACCGCACAGATACGCAGTATTTT. Translation gives CASSVMGHRTDTQYF. The gene calls are TRBV27 and TRBJ2-3; D might be TRBD1 (6 bases). There are 15 residues in the CDR3. The germline CDR1 and CDR2 sequences are MNHEY and SMNVEV (reference sequence). The ends were cut back, 5 bases at V and 1 base at J, with 13 bases in the middle.

The CDR3 bases are TGTGCCAGCCGAACAGGGGGCTCTACACCCCTCCACTTT. Its translation is CASRTGGSTPLHF. The chain is built from TRBV30 and TRBJ1-6, with 9 bases matching TRBD1. V lost 8 bases, J lost 11 bases, and 10 bases stayed unmatched. The CDR3 is 13 residues long. Germline V lookup: CDR1 GTSNPN, CDR2 SVGIG (reference sequence).

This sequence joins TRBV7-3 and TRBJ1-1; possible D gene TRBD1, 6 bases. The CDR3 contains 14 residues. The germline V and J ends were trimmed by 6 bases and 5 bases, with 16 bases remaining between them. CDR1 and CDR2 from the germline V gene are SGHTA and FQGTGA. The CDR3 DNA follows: TGTGCCAGCAGTCTTTCACAGGGAAAGACTGAAGCTTTCTTT. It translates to CASSLSQGKTEAFF.

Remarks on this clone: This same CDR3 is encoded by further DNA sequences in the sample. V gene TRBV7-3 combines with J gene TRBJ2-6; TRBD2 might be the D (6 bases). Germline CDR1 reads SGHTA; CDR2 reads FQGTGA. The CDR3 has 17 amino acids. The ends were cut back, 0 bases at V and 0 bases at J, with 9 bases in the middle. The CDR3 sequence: CASSLTGGNSGANVLTF. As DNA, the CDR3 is TGTGCCAGCAGCTTAACTGGCGGGAACTCTGGGGCCAACGTCCTGACTTTC. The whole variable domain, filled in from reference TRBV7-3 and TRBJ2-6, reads GAGVSQTPSNKVTEKGKYVELRCDPISGHTALYWYRQSLGQGPEFLIYFQGTGAADDSGLPNDRFFAVRPEGSVSTLKIQRTERGDSAVYLCASSLTGGNSGANVLTFGAGSRLTVL.

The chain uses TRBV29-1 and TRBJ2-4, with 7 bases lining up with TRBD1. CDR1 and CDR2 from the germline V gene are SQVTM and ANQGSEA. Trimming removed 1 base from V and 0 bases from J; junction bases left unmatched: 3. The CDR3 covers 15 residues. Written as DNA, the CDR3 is TGCAGCGTTGAAGGGGGACAGTTAGCCAAAAACATTCAGTACTTC. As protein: CSVEGGQLAKNIQYF.